This TCR beta chain was profiled in a study of blood T cell repertoires in COVID-19. This CDR3 has 15 amino acids. Germline CDR1 MNHEY, CDR2 SVGEGT. The V end was cut by 0 bases, the J end by 6 bases, with 12 bases between. Assay used: immunoSEQ multiplex PCR; TCRdb lists only in-frame clones, some missing. The sample has roughly 260,000 clones, just over 90% seen once. Cohorts were based on clinical histories the participants reported. The J gene is TRBJ1-5, the V gene TRBV6-2 or TRBV6-3, with D perhaps TRBD1 (5 bases). The receptor's source is a woman between 18 and 29 years old who had recovered from COVID-19. Specimen: PBMCs or T cells enriched from blood (not recorded which). The CDR3 region is CASSYSIGGGQPQHF. In DNA form, the CDR3 reads TGTGCCAGCAGTTACTCGATTGGGGGAGGTCAGCCCCAGCATTTT.